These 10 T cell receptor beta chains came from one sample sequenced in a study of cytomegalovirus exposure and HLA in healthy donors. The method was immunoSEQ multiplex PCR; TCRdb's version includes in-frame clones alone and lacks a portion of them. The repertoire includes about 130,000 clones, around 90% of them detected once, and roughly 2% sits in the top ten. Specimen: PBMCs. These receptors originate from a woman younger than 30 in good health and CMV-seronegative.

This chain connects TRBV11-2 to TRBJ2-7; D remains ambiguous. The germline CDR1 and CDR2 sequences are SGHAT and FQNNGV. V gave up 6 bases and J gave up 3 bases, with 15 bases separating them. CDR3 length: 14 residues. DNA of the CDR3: TGTGCCAGCAGTCCCTACAGTATTAACTACGAGCAGTACTTC. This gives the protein CASSPYSINYEQYF.

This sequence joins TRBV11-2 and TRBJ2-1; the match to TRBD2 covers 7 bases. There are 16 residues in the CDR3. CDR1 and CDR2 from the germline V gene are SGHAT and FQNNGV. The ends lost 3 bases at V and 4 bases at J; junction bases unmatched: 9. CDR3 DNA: TGTGCCAGCAGCTTGGGCCGTGGTAGCGGGTACAATGAGCAGTTCTTC. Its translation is CASSLGRGSGYNEQFF.

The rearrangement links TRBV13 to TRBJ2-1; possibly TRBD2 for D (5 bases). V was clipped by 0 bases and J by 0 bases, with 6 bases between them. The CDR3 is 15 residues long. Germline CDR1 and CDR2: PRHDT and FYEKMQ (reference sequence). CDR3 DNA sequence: TGTGCCAGCAGCTTAGGGGGGAGCTCCTACAATGAGCAGTTCTTC. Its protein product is CASSLGGSSYNEQFF.

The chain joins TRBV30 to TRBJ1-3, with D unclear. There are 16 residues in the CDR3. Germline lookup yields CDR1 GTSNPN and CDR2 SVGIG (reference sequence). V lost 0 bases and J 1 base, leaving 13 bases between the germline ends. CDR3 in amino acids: CAWSVIPAGSGNTIYF. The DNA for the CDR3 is TGTGCCTGGAGTGTAATCCCTGCGGGATCTGGAAACACCATATATTTT.

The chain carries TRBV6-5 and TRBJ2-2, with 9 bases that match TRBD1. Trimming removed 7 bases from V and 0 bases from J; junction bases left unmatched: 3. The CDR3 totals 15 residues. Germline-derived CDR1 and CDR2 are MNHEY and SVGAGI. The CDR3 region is CASTHRGPNTGELFF. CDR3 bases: TGTGCCAGCACCCACAGGGGGCCGAACACCGGGGAGCTGTTTTTT.

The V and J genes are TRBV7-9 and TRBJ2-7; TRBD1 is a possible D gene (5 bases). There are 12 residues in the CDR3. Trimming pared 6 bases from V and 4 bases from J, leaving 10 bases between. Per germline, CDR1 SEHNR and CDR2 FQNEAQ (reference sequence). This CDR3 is CASSLTEYEQYF. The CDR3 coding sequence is TGTGCCAGCAGTCTGACAGAATACGAGCAGTACTTC.

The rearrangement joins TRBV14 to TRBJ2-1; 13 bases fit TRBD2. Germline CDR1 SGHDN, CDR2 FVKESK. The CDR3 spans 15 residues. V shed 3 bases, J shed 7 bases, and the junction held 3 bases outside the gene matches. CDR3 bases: TGTGCCAGCAGCCAGGGGACTAGCGGGATTAATGAGCAGTTCTTC. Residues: CASSQGTSGINEQFF.

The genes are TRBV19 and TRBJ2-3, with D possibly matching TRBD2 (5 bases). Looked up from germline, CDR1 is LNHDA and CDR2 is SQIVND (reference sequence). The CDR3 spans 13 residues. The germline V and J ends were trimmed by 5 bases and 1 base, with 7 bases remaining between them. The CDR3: CASSEGGTDTQYF. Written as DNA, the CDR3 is TGTGCCAGTAGTGAGGGTGGCACAGATACGCAGTATTTT.

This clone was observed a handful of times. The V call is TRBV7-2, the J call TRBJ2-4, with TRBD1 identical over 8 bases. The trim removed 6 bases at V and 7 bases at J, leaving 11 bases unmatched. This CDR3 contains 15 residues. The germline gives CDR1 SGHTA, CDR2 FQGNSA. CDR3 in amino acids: CASSSNQGAWNIQYF. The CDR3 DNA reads TGTGCCAGCAGTTCCAATCAGGGGGCATGGAACATTCAGTACTTC.

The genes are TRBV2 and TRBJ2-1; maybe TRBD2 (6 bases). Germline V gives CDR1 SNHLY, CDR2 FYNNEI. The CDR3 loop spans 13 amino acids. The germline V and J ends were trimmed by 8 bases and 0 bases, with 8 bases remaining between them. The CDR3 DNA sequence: TGTGCCAGCCTGCGGGACTCCTACAATGAGCAGTTCTTC. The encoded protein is CASLRDSYNEQFF. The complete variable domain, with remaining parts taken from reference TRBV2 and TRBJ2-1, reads EPEVTQTPSHQVTQMGQEVILRCVPISNHLYFYWYRQILGQKVEFLVSFYNNEISEKSEIFDDQFSVERPDGSNFTLKIRSTKLEDSAMYFCASLRDSYNEQFFGPGTRLTVL.